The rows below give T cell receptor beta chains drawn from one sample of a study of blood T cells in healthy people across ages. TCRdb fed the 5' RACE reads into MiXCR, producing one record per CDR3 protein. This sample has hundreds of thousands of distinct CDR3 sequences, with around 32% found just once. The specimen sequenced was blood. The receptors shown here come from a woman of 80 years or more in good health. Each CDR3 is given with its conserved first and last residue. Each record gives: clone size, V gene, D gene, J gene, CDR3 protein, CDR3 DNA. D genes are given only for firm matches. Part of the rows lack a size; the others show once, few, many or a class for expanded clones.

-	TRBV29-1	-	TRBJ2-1	CSVVSPGPNEQFF	TGCAGCGTTGTAAGCCCGGGGCCCAATGAGCAGTTCTTC
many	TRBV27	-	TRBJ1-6	CASSLTKDRYNSPLHF	TGTGCCAGCAGCCTGACAAAGGACCGATATAATTCACCCCTCCACTTT
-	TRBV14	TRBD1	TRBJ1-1	CASSQDGRGPEAFF	TGTGCCAGCAGCCAAGATGGGAGGGGGCCTGAAGCTTTCTTT
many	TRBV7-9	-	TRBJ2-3	CASSARSDTQYF	TGTGCCAGCAGCGCCCGTTCAGATACGCAGTATTTT
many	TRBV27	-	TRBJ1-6	CASGFVEVNSPLHF	TGTGCCAGCGGGTTCGTGGAGGTTAATTCACCCCTCCACTTT
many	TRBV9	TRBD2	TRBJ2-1	CASSVGLADPNEQFF	TGTGCCAGCAGCGTAGGGCTAGCGGACCCCAATGAGCAGTTCTTC
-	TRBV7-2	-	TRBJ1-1	CASSPMASGTEAFF	TGTGCCAGCAGCCCCATGGCGTCCGGGACTGAAGCTTTCTTT
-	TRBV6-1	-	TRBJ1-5	CASSDSPGFQPQHF	TGTGCCAGCAGTGATTCTCCAGGTTTTCAGCCCCAGCATTTT
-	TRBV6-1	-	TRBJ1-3	CASSERTAEGNTIYF	TGTGCCAGCAGTGAACGGACCGCCGAAGGAAACACCATATATTTT
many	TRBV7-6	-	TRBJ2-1	CASSLTGNPYNEQFF	TGTGCCAGCAGCTTGACCGGGAACCCCTACAATGAGCAGTTCTTC
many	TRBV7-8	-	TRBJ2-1	CASSLPGAISNEQFF	TGTGCCAGCAGCTTACCAGGGGCGATCTCCAATGAGCAGTTCTTC
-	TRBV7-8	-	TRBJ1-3	CASSRTGYSGNTIYF	TGTGCCAGCAGCCGGACGGGTTACTCTGGAAACACCATATATTTT
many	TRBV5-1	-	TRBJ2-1	CASSPLLGNEQFF	TGCGCCAGCAGCCCCCTATTGGGGAATGAGCAGTTCTTC
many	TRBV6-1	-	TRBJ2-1	CASSETVREQFF	TGTGCCAGCAGTGAAACTGTGCGTGAGCAGTTCTTC
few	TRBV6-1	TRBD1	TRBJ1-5	CASSPSGTGIGNNQPQHF	TGTGCCAGCAGTCCCTCCGGGACAGGGATCGGAAACAATCAGCCCCAGCATTTT
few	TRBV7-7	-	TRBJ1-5	CASSPGVGPNQPQHF	TGTGCTAGCAGCCCCGGGGTGGGCCCGAATCAGCCCCAGCATTTT
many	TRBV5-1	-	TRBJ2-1	CASSLTLESYNEQFF	TGCGCCAGCAGCTTGACCTTAGAGTCCTACAATGAGCAGTTCTTC
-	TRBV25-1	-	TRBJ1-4	CASSAVWREKLFF	TGTGCCAGCAGTGCCGTCTGGCGAGAAAAACTGTTTTTT
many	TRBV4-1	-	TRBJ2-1	CASSQERAYEQFF	TGCGCCAGCAGCCAAGAAAGGGCGTATGAGCAGTTCTTC
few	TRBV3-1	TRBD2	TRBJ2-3	CASSQVSSGETDTQYF	TGTGCCAGCAGCCAAGTAAGTAGCGGGGAGACAGATACGCAGTATTTT
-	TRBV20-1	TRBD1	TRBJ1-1	CSADRVASGAFF	TGCAGTGCAGACAGGGTTGCCTCGGGAGCTTTCTTT
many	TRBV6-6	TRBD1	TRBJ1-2	CASKGQQGDGYTF	TGTGCCAGCAAGGGCCAACAGGGGGACGGCTACACCTTC
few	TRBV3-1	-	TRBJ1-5	CASSQEGLPQHF	TGTGCCAGCAGCCAAGAAGGTCTGCCCCAGCATTTT